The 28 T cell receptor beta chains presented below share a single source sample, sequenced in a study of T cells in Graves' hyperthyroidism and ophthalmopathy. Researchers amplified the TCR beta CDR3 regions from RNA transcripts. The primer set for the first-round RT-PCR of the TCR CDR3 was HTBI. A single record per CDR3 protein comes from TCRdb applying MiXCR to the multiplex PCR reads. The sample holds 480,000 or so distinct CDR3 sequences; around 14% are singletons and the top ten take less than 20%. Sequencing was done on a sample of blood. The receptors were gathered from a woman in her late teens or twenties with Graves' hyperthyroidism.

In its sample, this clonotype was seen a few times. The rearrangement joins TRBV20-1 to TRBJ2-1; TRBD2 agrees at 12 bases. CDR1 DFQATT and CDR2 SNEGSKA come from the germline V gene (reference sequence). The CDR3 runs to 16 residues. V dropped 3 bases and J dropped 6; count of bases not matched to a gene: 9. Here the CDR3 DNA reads TGCAGTGCTAGCTGGACTAGCGGGATTGAGGGCAATGAGCAGTTCTTC. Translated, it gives CSASWTSGIEGNEQFF.

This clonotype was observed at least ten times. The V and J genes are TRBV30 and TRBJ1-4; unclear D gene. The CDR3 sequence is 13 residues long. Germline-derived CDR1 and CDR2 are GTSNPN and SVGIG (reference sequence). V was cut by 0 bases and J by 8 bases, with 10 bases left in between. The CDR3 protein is CAWSVGVGEKLFF. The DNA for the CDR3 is TGTGCCTGGAGTGTTGGAGTAGGGGAAAAACTGTTTTTT.

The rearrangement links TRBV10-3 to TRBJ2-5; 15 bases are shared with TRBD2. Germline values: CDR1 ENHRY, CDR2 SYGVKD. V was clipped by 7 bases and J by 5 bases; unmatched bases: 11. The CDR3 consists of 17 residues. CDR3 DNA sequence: TGTGCCATCATTGGGGGACTAGCGGGAGGTACGCACGAGACCCAGTACTTC. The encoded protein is CAIIGGLAGGTHETQYF.

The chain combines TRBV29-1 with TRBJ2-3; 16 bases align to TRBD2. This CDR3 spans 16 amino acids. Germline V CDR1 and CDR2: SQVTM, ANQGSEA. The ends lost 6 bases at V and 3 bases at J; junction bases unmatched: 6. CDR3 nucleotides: TGCAGCGTGGACGGGACTAGCGGGAGGGTTACAGATACGCAGTATTTT. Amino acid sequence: CSVDGTSGRVTDTQYF.

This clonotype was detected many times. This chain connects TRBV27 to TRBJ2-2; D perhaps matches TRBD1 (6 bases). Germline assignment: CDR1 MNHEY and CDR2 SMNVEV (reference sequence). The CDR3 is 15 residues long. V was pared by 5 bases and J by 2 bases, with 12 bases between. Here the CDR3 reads CASSPRGPNTGELFF. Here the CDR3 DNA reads TGTGCCAGCAGTCCCAGGGGTCCTAACACCGGGGAGCTGTTTTTT.

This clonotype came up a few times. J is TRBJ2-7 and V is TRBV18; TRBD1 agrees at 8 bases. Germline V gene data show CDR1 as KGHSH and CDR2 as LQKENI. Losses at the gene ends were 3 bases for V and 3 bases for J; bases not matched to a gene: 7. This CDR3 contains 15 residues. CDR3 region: CASSPLGQGYYEQYF. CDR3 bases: TGTGCCAGCTCACCCCTAGGACAGGGTTACTACGAGCAGTACTTC. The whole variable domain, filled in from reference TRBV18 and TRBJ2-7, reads NAGVMQNPRHLVRRRGQEARLRCSPMKGHSHVYWYRQLPEEGLKFMVYLQKENIIDESGMPKERFSAEFPKEGPSILRIQQVVRGDSAAYFCASSPLGQGYYEQYFGPGTRLTVT.

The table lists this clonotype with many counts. The CDR3 sequence: CASSQDRLNTGELFF. CDR3 nucleotide sequence: TGCGCCAGCAGCCAGGACAGGTTAAACACCGGGGAGCTGTTTTTT. This chain links TRBV5-1 with TRBJ2-2; 7 bases agree with TRBD1. This CDR3 spans 15 amino acids. With V trimmed by 4 bases and J by 2 bases, 5 bases remained unmatched. Germline V lookup: CDR1 SGHRS, CDR2 YFSETQ.

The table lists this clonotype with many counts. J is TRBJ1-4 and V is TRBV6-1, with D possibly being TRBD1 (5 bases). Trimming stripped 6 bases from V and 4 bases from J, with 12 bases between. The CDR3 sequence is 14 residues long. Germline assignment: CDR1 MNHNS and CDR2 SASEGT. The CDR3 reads CASREDIRNEKLFF. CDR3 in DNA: TGTGCCAGCAGGGAGGACATACGTAATGAAAAACTGTTTTTT.

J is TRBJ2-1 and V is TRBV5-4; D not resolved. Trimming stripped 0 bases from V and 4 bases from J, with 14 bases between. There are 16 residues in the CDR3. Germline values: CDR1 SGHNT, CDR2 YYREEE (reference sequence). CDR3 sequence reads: CASSLASTVLYNEQFF. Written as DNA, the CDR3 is TGTGCCAGCAGCTTGGCCTCGACGGTTTTGTACAATGAGCAGTTCTTC.

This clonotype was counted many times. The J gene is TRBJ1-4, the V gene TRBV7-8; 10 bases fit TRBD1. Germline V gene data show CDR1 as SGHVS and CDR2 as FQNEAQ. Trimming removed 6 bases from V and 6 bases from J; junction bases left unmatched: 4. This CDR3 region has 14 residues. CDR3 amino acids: CASRPTGGYEKLFF. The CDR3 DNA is TGTGCCAGCAGACCGACAGGGGGCTATGAAAAACTGTTTTTT. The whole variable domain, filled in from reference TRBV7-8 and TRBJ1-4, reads GAGVSQSPRYKVAKRGQDVALRCDPISGHVSLFWYQQALGQGPEFLTYFQNEAQLDKSGLPSDRFFAERPEGSVSTLKIQRTQQEDSAVYLCASRPTGGYEKLFFGSGTQLSVL.

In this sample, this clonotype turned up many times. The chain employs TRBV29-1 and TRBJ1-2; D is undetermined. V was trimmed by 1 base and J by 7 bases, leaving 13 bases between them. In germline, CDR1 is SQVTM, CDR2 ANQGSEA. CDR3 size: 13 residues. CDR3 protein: CSVEGAQLTGYTF. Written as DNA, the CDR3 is TGCAGCGTTGAAGGCGCCCAACTCACTGGCTACACCTTC.

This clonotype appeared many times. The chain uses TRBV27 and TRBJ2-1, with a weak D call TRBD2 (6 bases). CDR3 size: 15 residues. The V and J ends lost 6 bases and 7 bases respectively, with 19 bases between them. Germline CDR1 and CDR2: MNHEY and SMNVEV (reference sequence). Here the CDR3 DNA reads TGTGCCAGCAGCCCAAGTTGGCTAGCGAATAATGAGCAGTTCTTC. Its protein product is CASSPSWLANNEQFF.

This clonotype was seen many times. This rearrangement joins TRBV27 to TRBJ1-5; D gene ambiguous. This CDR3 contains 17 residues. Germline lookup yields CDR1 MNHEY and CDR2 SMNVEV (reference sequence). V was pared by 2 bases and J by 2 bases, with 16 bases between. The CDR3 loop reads CASSLNGPHGGNQPQHF. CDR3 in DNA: TGTGCCAGCAGTTTAAATGGACCTCATGGGGGCAATCAGCCCCAGCATTTT.

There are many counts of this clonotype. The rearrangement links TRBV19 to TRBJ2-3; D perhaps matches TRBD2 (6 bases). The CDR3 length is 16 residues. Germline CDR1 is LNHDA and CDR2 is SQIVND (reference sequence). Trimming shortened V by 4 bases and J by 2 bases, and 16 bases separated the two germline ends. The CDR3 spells CASSTPTRDDTDTQYF. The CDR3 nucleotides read TGTGCCAGTAGTACCCCGACTAGAGACGACACAGATACGCAGTATTTT. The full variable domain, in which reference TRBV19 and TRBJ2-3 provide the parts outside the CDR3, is DGGITQSPKYLFRKEGQNVTLSCEQNLNHDAMYWYRQDPGQGLRLIYYSQIVNDFQKGDIAEGYSVSREKKESFPLTVTSAQKNPTAFYLCASSTPTRDDTDTQYFGPGTRLTVL.

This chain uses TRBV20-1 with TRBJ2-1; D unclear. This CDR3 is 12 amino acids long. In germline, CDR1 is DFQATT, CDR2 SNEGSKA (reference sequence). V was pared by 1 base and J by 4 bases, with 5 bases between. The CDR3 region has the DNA TGCAGTGCTAGAGGAGCATACAATGAGCAGTTCTTC. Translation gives CSARGAYNEQFF.

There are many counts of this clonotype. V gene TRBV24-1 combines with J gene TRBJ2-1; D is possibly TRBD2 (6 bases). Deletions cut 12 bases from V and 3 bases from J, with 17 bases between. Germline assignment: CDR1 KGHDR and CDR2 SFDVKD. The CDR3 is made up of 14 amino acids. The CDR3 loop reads CASQGGRGYNEQFF. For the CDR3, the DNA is TGTGCCTCCCAAGGAGGGCGGGGCTACAATGAGCAGTTCTTC.

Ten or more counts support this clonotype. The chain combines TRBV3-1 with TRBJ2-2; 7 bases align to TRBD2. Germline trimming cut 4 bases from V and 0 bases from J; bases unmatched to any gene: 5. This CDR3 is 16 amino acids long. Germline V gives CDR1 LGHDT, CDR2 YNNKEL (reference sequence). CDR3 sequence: CASSLVAGANTGELFF. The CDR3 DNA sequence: TGTGCCAGCAGCCTAGTAGCGGGTGCGAACACCGGGGAGCTGTTTTTT. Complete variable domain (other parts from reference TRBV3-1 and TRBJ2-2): DTAVSQTPKYLVTQMGNDKSIKCEQNLGHDTMYWYKQDSKKFLKIMFSYNNKELIINETVPNRFSPKSPDKAHLNLHINSLELGDSAVYFCASSLVAGANTGELFFGEGSRLTVL.

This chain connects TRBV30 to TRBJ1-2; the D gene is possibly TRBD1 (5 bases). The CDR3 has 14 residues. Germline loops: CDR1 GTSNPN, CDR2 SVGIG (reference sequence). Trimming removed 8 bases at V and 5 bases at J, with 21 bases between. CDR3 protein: CARNKGQGVYGYTF. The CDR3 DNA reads TGTGCCCGGAACAAAGGGCAGGGAGTATATGGCTACACCTTC.

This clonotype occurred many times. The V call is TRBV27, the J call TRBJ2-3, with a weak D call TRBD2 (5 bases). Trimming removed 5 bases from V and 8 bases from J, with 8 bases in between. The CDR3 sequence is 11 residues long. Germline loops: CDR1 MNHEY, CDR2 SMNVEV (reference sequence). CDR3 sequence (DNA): TGTGCCAGCAGTAGGGAGACTACGCAGTATTTT. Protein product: CASSRETTQYF.

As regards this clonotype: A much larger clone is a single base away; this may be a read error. CDR3 nucleotide sequence: TGTGCCAGCCTGGGCCATCTGAACACTGCAGCTTTCTTT. Amino acids: CASLGHLNTAAFF. This chain uses TRBV6-1 with TRBJ1-1; D unclear. Germline assignment: CDR1 MNHNS and CDR2 SASEGT. The CDR3 spans 13 residues.

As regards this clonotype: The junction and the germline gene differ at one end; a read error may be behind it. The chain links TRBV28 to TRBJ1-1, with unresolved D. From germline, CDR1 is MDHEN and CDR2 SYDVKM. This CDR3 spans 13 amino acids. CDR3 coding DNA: TGTGCCAGCAGTTCATCAGGAAACACTGAAGCTTCCTTT. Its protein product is CASSSSGNTEASF.

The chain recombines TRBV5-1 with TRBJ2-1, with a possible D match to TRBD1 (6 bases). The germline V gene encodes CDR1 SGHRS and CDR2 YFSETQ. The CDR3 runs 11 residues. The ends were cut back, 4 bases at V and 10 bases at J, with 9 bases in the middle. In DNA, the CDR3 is TGCGCCAGCAGCAAAGGGACAGAGCAGTTCTTC. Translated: CASSKGTEQFF. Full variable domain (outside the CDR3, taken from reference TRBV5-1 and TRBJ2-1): KAGVTQTPRYLIKTRGQQVTLSCSPISGHRSVSWYQQTPGQGLQFLFEYFSETQRNKGNFPGRFSGRQFSNSRSEMNVSTLELGDSALYLCASSKGTEQFFGPGTRLTVL.

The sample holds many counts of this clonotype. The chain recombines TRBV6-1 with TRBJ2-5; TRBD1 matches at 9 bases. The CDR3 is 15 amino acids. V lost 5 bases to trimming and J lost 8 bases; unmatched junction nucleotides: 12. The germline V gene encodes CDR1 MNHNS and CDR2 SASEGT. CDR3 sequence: CASSWGQGTLITQYF. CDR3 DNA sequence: TGTGCCAGCAGTTGGGGACAGGGTACCCTCATCACCCAGTACTTC.

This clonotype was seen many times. Here the CDR3 DNA reads TGTGCCAGCAGTGAAAGGGGACAGATCTATGGCTACACCTTC. Translation gives CASSERGQIYGYTF. The chain recombines TRBV2 with TRBJ1-2, with 7 positions matching TRBD1. V shed 2 bases, J shed 4 bases, and the junction held 4 bases outside the gene matches. CDR1 is SNHLY, CDR2 FYNNEI, per germline. The CDR3 runs 14 residues.

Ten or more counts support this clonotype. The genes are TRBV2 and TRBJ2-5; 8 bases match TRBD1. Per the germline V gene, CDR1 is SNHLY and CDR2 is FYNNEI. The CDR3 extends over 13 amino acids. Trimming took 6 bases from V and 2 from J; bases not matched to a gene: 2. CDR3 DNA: TGTGCCAGCAGGCGGGACAGGCAAGAGACCCAGTACTTC. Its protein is CASRRDRQETQYF.

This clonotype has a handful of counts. The chain's CDR3 is CASSPESGNTGELFF. The DNA for the CDR3 is TGTGCCAGCTCACCAGAGTCAGGGAACACCGGGGAGCTGTTTTTT. This rearrangement joins TRBV18 to TRBJ2-2; no clear D. V was cut by 2 bases and J by 1 base, with 8 bases left in between. In germline, CDR1 is KGHSH, CDR2 LQKENI. This CDR3 is 15 amino acids long.

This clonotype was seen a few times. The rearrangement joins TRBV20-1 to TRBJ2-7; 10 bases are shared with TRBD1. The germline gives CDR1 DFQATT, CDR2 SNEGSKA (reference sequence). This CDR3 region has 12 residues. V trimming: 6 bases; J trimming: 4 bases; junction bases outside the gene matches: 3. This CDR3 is CSAWTGGYEQYF. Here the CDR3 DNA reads TGCAGTGCGTGGACAGGGGGTTACGAGCAGTACTTC.

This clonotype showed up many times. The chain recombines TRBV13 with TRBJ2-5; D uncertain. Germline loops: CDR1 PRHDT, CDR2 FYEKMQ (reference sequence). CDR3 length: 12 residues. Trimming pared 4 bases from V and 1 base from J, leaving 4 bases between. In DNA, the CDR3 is TGTGCCAGCAGCTCTAGCCAAGAGACCCAGTACTTC. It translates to CASSSSQETQYF.